The 24 T cell receptor beta chains presented below share a single source sample, sequenced in a study of early T cells in non-severe SARS-CoV-2 infection. TCRdb fed the 5' RACE reads into MiXCR, producing one record per CDR3 protein. The repertoire holds some 55,000 distinct CDR3 sequences, with 10% to 15% as singletons. The specimen was whole blood. Receptor source: an adult who was a healthcare worker with PCR-confirmed SARS-CoV-2 infection or an uninfected control (not recorded which).

The V gene is TRBV20-1, the J gene TRBJ2-2, with 8 bases lining up with TRBD1. The CDR3 totals 12 residues. Per germline, CDR1 DFQATT and CDR2 SNEGSKA (reference sequence). CDR3 amino acids: CSADRATGELFF. The CDR3 DNA is TGCAGCGCGGACAGGGCCACCGGGGAGCTGTTTTTT.

There are many counts of this clonotype. This chain connects TRBV6-6 to TRBJ2-7, with 11 bases aligning to TRBD2. The length of the CDR3 is 14 residues. V dropped 10 bases and J dropped 2; count of bases not matched to a gene: 7. Germline V gene data show CDR1 as MNHNY and CDR2 as SVGAGI (reference sequence). The CDR3: CATRLAGSAYEQYF. The CDR3 DNA follows: TGTGCCACCAGACTAGCGGGGTCGGCCTACGAGCAGTACTTC.

This clonotype was recorded many times. The V and J genes are TRBV3-1 and TRBJ2-4; no clear D gene. Trimming removed 1 base from V and 9 bases from J, with 16 bases in between. Germline CDR1 and CDR2: LGHDT and YNNKEL (reference sequence). The CDR3 loop spans 15 amino acids. CDR3 sequence reads: CASSQGVVADFIQYF. CDR3 DNA sequence: TGTGCCAGCAGCCAAGGGGTAGTGGCAGATTTCATTCAGTACTTC.

This chain uses TRBV6-1 with TRBJ2-1; the D call may be TRBD1 or TRBD2 (6 bases each). The CDR3 consists of 14 residues. V was cut by 6 bases and J by 8 bases, with 17 bases left in between. Germline V gene data show CDR1 as MNHNS and CDR2 as SASEGT. In nucleotides, the CDR3 is TGTGCCAGCAGGACGACTGGAGGGGGGTATGAGCAGTTCTTC. Amino acids: CASRTTGGGYEQFF.

This clonotype was counted many times. The chain carries TRBV21-1 and TRBJ2-5; the D call TRBD1 from the table was never checked on the DNA. TRBV21-1 is a documented pseudogene. CDR3 size: 15 residues. Here the CDR3 DNA reads TGTGCCAGCAGCGCCAATCCGGGGACAGAAGAGACCCAGTACTTC. Translated, it gives CASSANPGTEETQYF.

This clonotype came up many times. V is TRBV12-3 or TRBV12-4 and J is TRBJ2-1, with D tentatively TRBD2 (6 bases). Trimming took 6 bases from V and 4 from J, leaving 19 bases between them. This CDR3 is 16 amino acids long. The DNA for the CDR3 is TGTGCCAGCAGCCTAGACGGGACTCCGAAATACAATGAGCAGTTCTTC. It specifies CASSLDGTPKYNEQFF.

This clonotype showed up many times. This chain joins TRBV29-1 and TRBJ2-7; D gene uncertain. CDR3 length: 12 residues. Germline lookup yields CDR1 SQVTM and CDR2 ANQGSEA. Trimming stripped 7 bases from V and 1 base from J, with 11 bases between. In DNA, the CDR3 is TGCAGCGCCTTATCCGGATCCTACGAGCAGTACTTC. Translating it yields CSALSGSYEQYF.

The chain uses TRBV9 and TRBJ2-7; D might be TRBD1 or TRBD2, each matching 5 bases. The CDR3 has 15 residues. V lost 4 bases and J lost 4, with 18 bases in between. Germline CDR1 SGDLS, CDR2 YYNGEE. The DNA for the CDR3 is TGTGCCAGCAGCCCCCGCGGCGCTGGGGGTTACGAGCAGTACTTC. Translating gives CASSPRGAGGYEQYF.

In its sample, this clonotype was seen many times. The chain uses TRBV29-1 and TRBJ2-5; 9 bases match TRBD2. Germline CDR1 is SQVTM and CDR2 is ANQGSEA. V trimming: 7 bases; J trimming: 0 bases; junction bases outside the gene matches: 3. The CDR3 length is 13 residues. CDR3 loop: CSGRLADQETQYF. The CDR3 nucleotides are TGCAGCGGCCGACTAGCGGACCAAGAGACCCAGTACTTC.

DNA for the CDR3: TGTGCCAGCAGCGTAGGGACTAGCGGGGGAGAATCCTACGAGCAGTACTTC. As protein: CASSVGTSGGESYEQYF. V is TRBV9 and J is TRBJ2-7; 13 nucleotides line up with TRBD2. With 0 bases clipped from V and 1 base from J, the junction kept 4 bases outside the gene matches. The CDR3 extends over 17 amino acids. CDR1 and CDR2 from the germline V gene are SGDLS and YYNGEE.

J is TRBJ1-1 and V is TRBV11-3; no definite D call. Trimming pared 4 bases from V and 1 base from J, leaving 10 bases between. The CDR3 has 14 amino acids. The germline V gene has CDR1 SGHNT and CDR2 YENEEA. CDR3 sequence (DNA): TGTGCCAGCAGCTCAATGGGTGGGAACACTGAAGCTTTCTTT. Translating it yields CASSSMGGNTEAFF.

This clonotype has just a few counts. V usage is TRBV15 and J usage is TRBJ2-5; D may be TRBD2 (5 bases). Trimming cost V 0 bases and J 0 bases, with 8 bases left between them. Germline V lookup: CDR1 LNHNV, CDR2 YYDKDF (reference sequence). This CDR3 has 15 residues. CDR3 coding DNA: TGTGCCACCAGCAGAGAAGCCGGGGACCAAGAGACCCAGTACTTC. Protein: CATSREAGDQETQYF.

This clonotype was observed many times. The V and J genes are TRBV5-1 and TRBJ2-1; D is perhaps TRBD2 (7 bases). This CDR3 region has 17 residues. CDR1 and CDR2 from the germline V gene are SGHRS and YFSETQ. Between the trimmed V and J ends, which lost 4 bases and 6 bases, there was a span of 23 bases. This CDR3 reads CASSLRFTGGSSNEQFF. The DNA of the CDR3 is TGCGCCAGCAGCCTACGTTTCACGGGGGGCTCGTCCAATGAGCAGTTCTTC.

With regard to this clonotype: A read error may explain this, as a much larger clone is one base away. This sequence joins TRBV9 and TRBJ2-1; 7 bases agree with TRBD2. Trimming removed 1 base from V and 9 bases from J; junction bases left unmatched: 10. From germline, CDR1 is SGDLS and CDR2 YYNGEE. This CDR3 is built from 15 residues. The CDR3 sequence: CASSVRDYDNIEQFF. The CDR3 nucleotides read TGTGCCAGCAGCGTAAGGGACTACGATAACATTGAGCAGTTCTTC.

The chain recombines TRBV29-1 with TRBJ2-5; D call uncertain. The germline CDR1 and CDR2 sequences are SQVTM and ANQGSEA. This CDR3 is built from 14 residues. The ends were cut back, 6 bases at V and 5 bases at J, with 19 bases in the middle. CDR3 residues: CSVSPAGPGETQYF. The CDR3 DNA reads as TGCAGCGTAAGCCCGGCAGGCCCCGGGGAGACCCAGTACTTC.

This clonotype was seen ten or more times. The chain joins TRBV19 to TRBJ1-2, with D possibly being TRBD1 (6 bases). Germline values: CDR1 LNHDA, CDR2 SQIVND (reference sequence). The CDR3 runs to 13 residues. The V and J ends lost 5 bases and 4 bases respectively, with 11 bases between them. CDR3 sequence reads: CASSDDRTYGYTF. The DNA of the CDR3 is TGTGCCAGTAGTGATGACAGGACCTATGGCTACACCTTC.

In its sample, this clonotype was seen many times. The chain recombines TRBV7-3 with TRBJ2-1, with D perhaps matching TRBD2 (5 bases). Germline loops: CDR1 SGHTA, CDR2 FQGTGA. Trimming shortened V by 3 bases and J by 8 bases, and 20 bases separated the two germline ends. CDR3 length equals 16 residues. The CDR3 coding sequence is TGTGCCAGCAGCTTGGACTCTTCCCGGATAATTGATGAGCAGTTCTTC. Protein: CASSLDSSRIIDEQFF.

There are many counts of this clonotype. The chain joins TRBV27 to TRBJ1-6, with D unresolved. The CDR3 length is 15 residues. Trimming took off 6 bases at V and 0 bases at J, with 9 bases between the two ends. Germline assignment: CDR1 MNHEY and CDR2 SMNVEV (reference sequence). The CDR3 reads CASRGRSSYNSPLHF. The DNA for the CDR3 is TGTGCCAGCAGGGGCCGAAGCTCCTATAATTCACCCCTCCACTTT.

On this clonotype: Just one base apart from a much larger clone, this may be a read error. This sequence joins TRBV7-2 and TRBJ2-1, with TRBD2 matching over 11 bases. Germline CDR1 and CDR2: SGHTA and FQGNSA. The CDR3 runs to 15 residues. Trimming removed 2 bases from V and 7 bases from J; junction bases left unmatched: 4. The CDR3 DNA reads TGTGCCAGCAGCTTACTCACTAGCGGGAGAAATGAGCAGTTCTTC. This translates into CASSLLTSGRNEQFF.

CDR3 DNA: TGTGCCAGCAGCCCAGGGGGGGAAGAGACCCAGTACTTC. Translation gives CASSPGGEETQYF. The chain is built from TRBV11-3 and TRBJ2-5; either TRBD1 or TRBD2 may supply D (7 bases each). Deletions cut 5 bases from V and 3 bases from J, with 10 bases between. Germline CDR1 reads SGHNT; CDR2 reads YENEEA. The CDR3 has 13 amino acids.

This clonotype was seen at least ten times. J is TRBJ2-2 and V is TRBV2; 8 nucleotides line up with TRBD2. Germline V gene sequence: CDR1 SNHLY, CDR2 FYNNEI. J lost 1 base, V lost 6 bases, and 1 base had no gene match. CDR3 length: 14 residues. The CDR3 DNA reads TGTGCCAGCAGGCGGGAGGTGAACACCGGGGAGCTGTTTTTT. Amino acids: CASRREVNTGELFF.

This clonotype has a count of ten or more. CDR3 region: CASSVGDVQNIQYF. In DNA, the CDR3 is TGTGCCAGCAGCGTAGGTGACGTTCAAAACATTCAGTACTTC. This chain uses TRBV9 with TRBJ2-4; no definite D call. Trimming pared 0 bases from V and 5 bases from J, leaving 9 bases between. There are 14 residues in the CDR3. Per germline, CDR1 SGDLS and CDR2 YYNGEE. The whole variable domain, filled in from reference TRBV9 and TRBJ2-4, reads DSGVTQTPKHLITATGQRVTLRCSPRSGDLSVYWYQQSLDQGLQFLIQYYNGEERAKGNILERFSAQQFPDLHSELNLSSLELGDSALYFCASSVGDVQNIQYFGAGTRLSVL.

Only a few counts were recorded for this clonotype. The rearrangement uses TRBV24-1 and TRBJ2-7; D unresolved. Germline V gene lookup returns CDR1 KGHDR and CDR2 SFDVKD. The CDR3 has 13 residues. V dropped 5 bases and J dropped 7 bases, with 14 bases sitting between them. Here the CDR3 DNA reads TGTGCCACCAGTGGCCCCCCCAACATTGAGCAGTACTTC. As protein: CATSGPPNIEQYF.

The chain employs TRBV12-3 or TRBV12-4 and TRBJ2-2; 10 nucleotides agree with TRBD2. The J segment lost 4 bases and the V segment lost 3 bases, leaving 5 bases of the junction unmatched. The CDR3 runs 16 residues. Here the CDR3 reads CASSLSLAGATGELFF. CDR3 coding DNA: TGTGCCAGCAGTTTGAGTCTAGCGGGAGCCACCGGGGAGCTGTTTTTT.